A single sample is the source of the 17 T cell receptor beta chains below, sequenced in a study of T cell repertoires in cytomegalovirus infection (dated by TCRdb to the late 2010s). Antigen specificity for these receptors is unknown. Taken with the paper, the label for treatment or condition translates to: in vitro stimulation with specific CMV peptide epitopes to enrich CMV-specific T cells. The reads were generated on an Illumina HiSeq 1500. TCRdb's own reprocessing of the public reads used fastp at Q25 and MiXCR and kept productive beta chains. Each CDR3 protein gets just one entry, which takes the most common genes and DNA from the rows behind it. Present in this sample are around 300,000 distinct CDR3 sequences, about 20% of which were seen just once. The ten top clones hold roughly 19% of the sample. Material: cultured PBMCs, obtained from culture after CMV antigen stimulation. Source of these receptors: a human donor in good health (CMV status not recorded). Some clones in this sample may be carry-over from other donors' samples.

The chain has TRBV7-4 and TRBJ2-1, with D possibly matching TRBD2 (7 bases). The ends were cut back, 2 bases at V and 9 bases at J, with 11 bases in the middle. Germline V gene lookup returns CDR1 SGHVT and CDR2 SQSDAQ. The CDR3 is 13 amino acids. CDR3 DNA sequence: TGTGCCAGCAGCTTACAGGGAGGGGGTGAGCAGTTCTTC. It encodes CASSLQGGGEQFF.

CDR3 DNA sequence: TGTGCCAGCAGCTATCGGGTGGGGCTGGAGAACACCGGGGAGCTGTTTTTT. It codes for CASSYRVGLENTGELFF. This rearrangement joins TRBV6-2 or TRBV6-3 to TRBJ2-2; tentatively, D is TRBD1 (5 bases). CDR1 and CDR2 from the germline V gene are MNHEY and SVGEGT. The CDR3 has 17 residues. Trimming shortened V by 6 bases and J by 1 base, and 18 bases separated the two germline ends.

The chain has TRBV19 and TRBJ2-5; 9 nucleotides match TRBD2. The CDR3 runs to 17 residues. Germline CDR1 is LNHDA and CDR2 is SQIVND (reference sequence). V shed 7 bases, J shed 0 bases, and the junction held 12 bases outside the gene matches. The CDR3 is CASMETSGSGYQETQYF. The CDR3 nucleotides read TGTGCCAGTATGGAGACTAGCGGAAGTGGGTACCAAGAGACCCAGTACTTC.

This clonotype was observed a few times. This chain connects TRBV12-3 or TRBV12-4 to TRBJ1-4, with 7 nucleotides matching TRBD1. The length of the CDR3 is 13 residues. Trimming took 6 bases from V and 10 from J; bases not matched to a gene: 8. The CDR3 spells CASSTQGKGKLFF. CDR3 in DNA: TGTGCCAGCAGCACACAGGGGAAGGGAAAACTGTTTTTT.

Only a few counts were recorded for this clonotype. V gene TRBV5-4 combines with J gene TRBJ2-7, with D perhaps TRBD1 (6 bases). Trimming shortened V by 2 bases and J by 5 bases, and 14 bases separated the two germline ends. Germline loops: CDR1 SGHNT, CDR2 YYREEE (reference sequence). The CDR3 runs 14 residues. The CDR3 is CASSFSGDPHEQYF. In DNA, the CDR3 is TGTGCCAGCAGCTTCTCAGGGGACCCCCACGAGCAGTACTTC.

The chain's CDR3 is CASSPWTSATNTGELFF. CDR3 DNA sequence: TGCGCCAGCAGCCCATGGACTAGCGCAACGAACACCGGGGAGCTGTTTTTT. The rearrangement links TRBV4-3 to TRBJ2-2, with 9 bases fitting TRBD2. The CDR3 is 17 amino acids. CDR1 is LGHNA, CDR2 YSLEER, per germline. The trim removed 4 bases at V and 0 bases at J, leaving 6 bases unmatched.

This clonotype was counted between two and nine times. The chain links TRBV4-1 to TRBJ2-5; no firm D call. CDR1 MGHRA and CDR2 YSYEKL come from the germline V gene. The CDR3 runs to 12 residues. The ends were cut back, 4 bases at V and 5 bases at J, with 8 bases in the middle. The CDR3 region has the DNA TGCGCCAGCAGCCGAAACGGGGAGACCCAGTACTTC. Its protein product is CASSRNGETQYF.

This clonotype was counted a few times. The rearrangement uses TRBV11-2 and TRBJ1-4; tentative D call: TRBD1 (5 bases). V lost 2 bases and J 0 bases, leaving 7 bases between the germline ends. This CDR3 contains 15 residues. The germline CDR1 and CDR2 sequences are SGHAT and FQNNGV. CDR3 sequence (DNA): TGTGCCAGCAGCTTAAGGGGAGCAACTAATGAAAAACTGTTTTTT. It is translated as CASSLRGATNEKLFF.

This chain links TRBV6-2 or TRBV6-3 with TRBJ1-5; D remains unclear. The CDR3 totals 13 residues. CDR1 is MNHEY, CDR2 SVGEGT, per germline. V gave up 4 bases and J gave up 4 bases, with 8 bases separating them. CDR3 protein: CASSSSRNQPQHF. CDR3 DNA: TGTGCCAGCAGTTCCAGTCGAAATCAGCCCCAGCATTTT.

This clonotype was recorded a few times. CDR3 protein: CASSLDEMYGYTF. The CDR3 DNA follows: TGTGCCAGCAGCTTGGACGAAATGTATGGCTACACCTTC. The chain uses TRBV5-4 and TRBJ1-2; D ambiguous. V was pared by 0 bases and J by 5 bases, with 8 bases between. Germline V CDR1 and CDR2: SGHNT, YYREEE (reference sequence). This CDR3 is built from 13 residues.

The chain combines TRBV7-6 with TRBJ1-1; a weak D match, TRBD1 (5 bases). V lost 1 base and J lost 1, with 16 bases in between. Germline-derived CDR1 and CDR2 are SGHVS and FNYEAQ. There are 17 residues in the CDR3. CDR3 residues: CASSLELGGGGNTEAFF. The CDR3, as DNA: TGTGCCAGCAGCTTAGAGCTCGGGGGAGGCGGGAACACTGAAGCTTTCTTT.

At least ten counts were recorded for this clonotype. J is TRBJ2-2 and V is TRBV7-2; no reliable D call. Per germline, CDR1 SGHTA and CDR2 FQGNSA. The CDR3 is 18 residues long. Between the trimmed V and J ends, which lost 5 bases and 0 bases, there was a span of 19 bases. The CDR3 nucleotides are TGTGCCAGCAGCCGGGTTGGGTCCGTATACGCGAACACCGGGGAGCTGTTTTTT. It encodes CASSRVGSVYANTGELFF.

The V and J genes are TRBV12-3 or TRBV12-4 and TRBJ2-3; TRBD1 aligns across 8 bases. The junction had 7 bases not matched to a gene; V was cut back by 5 bases and J by 0 bases. This CDR3 has 16 residues. The CDR3 loop is CASSGQGADSTDTQYF. In DNA form, the CDR3 reads TGTGCCAGCAGTGGCCAGGGGGCGGATAGCACAGATACGCAGTATTTT.

This clonotype was detected many times. The chain uses TRBV27 and TRBJ2-1; D unresolved. The germline V gene has CDR1 MNHEY and CDR2 SMNVEV (reference sequence). V dropped 5 bases and J dropped 6 bases, with 14 bases sitting between them. This CDR3 is built from 14 residues. The chain's CDR3 is CASSDGVLGNEQFF. The CDR3 region has the DNA TGTGCCAGCAGTGATGGGGTACTCGGCAATGAGCAGTTCTTC.

Ten or more counts support this clonotype. This chain connects TRBV7-2 to TRBJ1-2; 8 bases are a match to TRBD1. The CDR3 extends over 15 amino acids. Germline CDR1 is SGHTA and CDR2 is FQGNSA. The V and J ends lost 5 bases and 4 bases, in that order; junction bases with no gene match: 9. CDR3 in amino acids: CASSPADRVGYGYTF. The DNA of the CDR3 is TGTGCCAGCAGCCCAGCGGACAGGGTTGGCTATGGCTACACCTTC.

In this sample, this clonotype turned up many times. The rearrangement joins TRBV7-2 to TRBJ2-6, with 8 bases aligning to TRBD1. The V and J ends lost 6 bases and 4 bases, in that order; junction bases with no gene match: 14. This CDR3 has 18 residues. Germline V gene data show CDR1 as SGHTA and CDR2 as FQGNSA. CDR3 coding DNA: TGTGCCAGCAGACCCGGGACAGGAATTCGGTCCGGGGCCAACGTCCTGACTTTC. This gives the protein CASRPGTGIRSGANVLTF.

This clonotype occurred many times. This chain joins TRBV7-2 and TRBJ1-5, with a tentative D call TRBD1 (6 bases). CDR3 length: 15 amino acids. Looked up from germline, CDR1 is SGHTA and CDR2 is FQGNSA. Trimming removed 5 bases from V and 4 bases from J, with 15 bases in between. The chain's CDR3 is CASSGGAGANQPQHF. The CDR3 DNA sequence: TGTGCCAGCAGCGGCGGTGCGGGGGCTAATCAGCCCCAGCATTTT.